Below, one T cell receptor beta chain is given with its context. Its target is unknown. This record belongs to a study of post-analysis software for immune sequencing data. Overall study: Included courses were relapsing-remitting and secondary progressive multiple sclerosis; progressive-relapsing multiple sclerosis was also included. Points from the study as a whole: Five TRBV segments occurring more often in patients than controls included TRBV5-6, TRBV5-1 and TRBV20-1. Controls' normalized Chao1 diversity significantly exceeded that of multiple sclerosis patients.

Germline V gives CDR1 LGHNA, CDR2 YSLEER. The CDR3 has 16 amino acids. Trimming took 0 bases from V and 4 from J, leaving 15 bases between them. Built from TCR beta cDNA, the libraries had unique molecular identifiers in them. Starting from approximately 0.95 to 9.8 million T cells, the study yielded 450,000 to 500,000 cDNA molecules. One entry per CDR3 protein, called by TCRdb with MiXCR from the PCR reads. The sample holds hundreds of thousands of distinct CDR3 sequences, approximately 60% seen once. The sequence was collected from a girl between 2 and 10 years old with multiple sclerosis. The rearrangement links TRBV4-3 to TRBJ1-1; possibly TRBD1 for D (5 bases). The sequenced sample consisted of blood. CDR3 DNA: TGCGCCAGCAGCCAAGATAACAGGTTCTTTGGCACTGAAGCTTTCTTT. Its translation: CASSQDNRFFGTEAFF.